The clone carrying this T cell receptor beta chain was found a few times. All participating donors were Caucasian adults from Nashville, Tennessee. These data come from a study of shared clonotypes between healthy human individuals. The method was immunoSEQ multiplex PCR; TCRdb's version includes in-frame clones alone and lacks a portion of them. The sample holds fewer than 400,000 clones, 74% seen once. The sample was memory CD4+ T cells sorted from blood. Subset reported: CD45RA-negative fraction. This TCR derives from a man aged 25 to 45 in good health.

This chain's CDR3 is CASGGLGFTEAFF. DNA for the CDR3: TGTGCCAGCGGGGGGCTTGGATTCACTGAAGCTTTCTTT. The J gene is TRBJ1-1, the V gene TRBV27; the D gene is possibly TRBD1 (6 bases). The CDR3 has 13 residues. CDR1 and CDR2 from the germline V gene are MNHEY and SMNVEV (reference sequence). V was pared by 8 bases and J by 4 bases, with 14 bases between.